This is a list of T cell receptor beta chains from one sample in a study of beta chain features in type 1 diabetes. TCRdb's copy holds only in-frame clones and misses some; the assay was immunoSEQ multiplex PCR. Among some 350,000 clones listed, about 13% were seen once. Sequencing was done on a sample of naive CD4+ T cells from blood. The source is a woman under 30 with type 1 diabetes. Both conserved end residues are part of each CDR3. Each record gives: D gene, V gene, J gene, clone size, CDR3 DNA, CDR3 protein. The D gene is left open where the match is weak. Rows may omit the clone size; those that give it use once, few, many or a size class.

>.|TRBV7-6|TRBJ2-1|few
TGTGCCAGCACAACCTCCCCATTGGGCGAGCAGTTCTTC
CASTTSPLGEQFF
>TRBD1|TRBV7-2|TRBJ2-5|few
TGTGCCAGCAGCCCCGACAGGGGCTGGGAGACCCAGTACTTC
CASSPDRGWETQYF
>TRBD2|TRBV27|TRBJ2-3|.
TGTGCCAGCAGTCAGGGGACTAGGAGGTATTTT
CASSQGTRRYF
>TRBD1|TRBV19|TRBJ1-2|few
TGTGCCAGTAGCTCATCCGGGACAGGGCCCTATGGCTACACCTTC
CASSSSGTGPYGYTF
>TRBD1|TRBV30|TRBJ2-7|.
TGTGCCTGGAGCCAGGGGGCTAGGTACGAGCAGTACTTC
CAWSQGARYEQYF
>TRBD2|TRBV4-3|TRBJ2-5|few
TGCGCCAGCAGCCCCGGGGTGCCGCCGAGAGGACTAGCGGGAAGGGAGACCCAGTACTTC
CASSPGVPPRGLAGRETQYF
>TRBD1|TRBV10-3|TRBJ2-7|.
TGTGCCAGTGCCGGGACAGGGGACTACGAGCAGTACTTC
CASAGTGDYEQYF
>TRBD1|TRBV19|TRBJ1-2|.
TGTGCCAGTAGCCGACAGGGACCAGCTAACTATGGCTACACCTTC
CASSRQGPANYGYTF
>.|TRBV11-2|TRBJ2-5|.
TGTGCCAGCAGCTTAGTGGGCGCCCAAGAGACCCAGTACTTC
CASSLVGAQETQYF
>.|TRBV28|TRBJ2-4|few
TGTGCCAGCAGTAGTATCATACAGGGATACATTCAGTACTTC
CASSSIIQGYIQYF
>TRBD1|TRBV28|TRBJ2-7|.
TGTGCCAGCAGACCATCTTACAGGGGGCTTAACTCCTACGAGCAGTACTTC
CASRPSYRGLNSYEQYF
>.|TRBV7-9|TRBJ2-1|few
TGTGCCAGCAGCTTAGCGGGAGACAATGAGCAGTTCTTC
CASSLAGDNEQFF
>TRBD2|TRBV19|TRBJ2-1|few
TGTGCCAGTAGTAGAGGACTAGCGGGAGGACCGAGCTCCTACAATGAGCAGTTCTTC
CASSRGLAGGPSSYNEQFF
>.|TRBV7-9|TRBJ1-1|.
TGTGCCAGCAGCTCGCCCGGGGGGCAGAACACTGAAGCTTTCTTT
CASSSPGGQNTEAFF
>.|TRBV6-1|TRBJ2-7|.
TGTGCCAGCAGTAGGACAGAATCCTACGAGCAGTACTTC
CASSRTESYEQYF
>TRBD2|TRBV30|TRBJ2-1|few
TGTGCCTGGTCGTTTAGCGGGATATACAATGAGCAGTTCTTC
CAWSFSGIYNEQFF
>TRBD1|TRBV10-2|TRBJ2-1|.
TGCGCCAGCAGTGATGCTATGGGACAGCACAATGAGCAGTTCTTC
CASSDAMGQHNEQFF
>TRBD1|TRBV10-2|TRBJ2-5|once
TGCGCCAGCAGGACCGGACAGGGGGCAAGGAAGACCCAGTACTTC
CASRTGQGARKTQYF
>.|TRBV21-1|TRBJ2-1|few
TGTGCCAGCAGCAAAGAAATAACAGGGGGCAAGGATGAGCAGTTCTTC
CASSKEITGGKDEQFF
>TRBD2|TRBV9|TRBJ2-1|.
TGTGCCAGCAGCCCCCGACTAGCCGGGGATGAGCAGTTCTTC
CASSPRLAGDEQFF
>.|TRBV25-1|TRBJ1-4|few
TGTGCCAGCAGTGAATATCGGGGGAATAATGAAAAACTGTTTTTT
CASSEYRGNNEKLFF
>TRBD1|TRBV6-1|TRBJ1-2|few
TGTGCCAGCAGTGAAGCGAGGGGGCTCTATGGCTACACCTTC
CASSEARGLYGYTF